The 15 T cell receptor beta chains presented below share a single source sample, sequenced in a study of cytomegalovirus exposure and HLA in healthy donors. The PCR contained 60 Vbeta and 13 Jbeta primers. TCRdb keeps only in-frame clones here, not all; method: immunoSEQ multiplex PCR. The table lists 160,000 or so clones, with 2.1% in the top ten. The material sequenced was PBMCs. The receptor set was obtained from a man aged 25-45 years in good health and CMV-seronegative.

The chain links TRBV29-1 to TRBJ2-1; possible D gene TRBD2, 6 bases. CDR1 SQVTM and CDR2 ANQGSEA come from the germline V gene. CDR3 length equals 11 residues. With 7 bases removed from V and 10 bases from J, the gap between germline ends came to 14 bases. CDR3 loop: CSAQTEGEQFF. The CDR3 nucleotides read TGCAGCGCGCAGACGGAGGGGGAGCAGTTCTTC.

V and J are TRBV7-6 and TRBJ2-7; D not resolved. Germline loops: CDR1 SGHVS, CDR2 FNYEAQ. V lost 4 bases and J 3 bases, leaving 10 bases between the germline ends. The CDR3 length is 13 residues. In DNA, the CDR3 is TGTGCCAGCAGCTGGCGGAAAGACTACGAGCAGTACTTC. This translates into CASSWRKDYEQYF.

The chain carries TRBV5-4 and TRBJ2-2; tentatively, D is TRBD2 (5 bases). With 0 bases removed from V and 2 bases from J, the gap between germline ends came to 8 bases. The germline V gene encodes CDR1 SGHNT and CDR2 YYREEE (reference sequence). This CDR3 region has 15 residues. CDR3 protein: CASSLGTSNTGELFF. Written as DNA, the CDR3 is TGTGCCAGCAGCTTGGGGACTTCAAACACCGGGGAGCTGTTTTTT.

The chain couples TRBV29-1 to TRBJ1-2, with D unresolved. The CDR3 covers 13 residues. Germline V CDR1 and CDR2: SQVTM, ANQGSEA. V was cut by 1 base and J by 7 bases, with 13 bases left in between. The CDR3 DNA reads as TGCAGCGTTGAAGGAGGGAACGAGCTTGGCTACACCTTC. This sequence encodes CSVEGGNELGYTF.

The rearrangement links TRBV6-5 to TRBJ2-7; maybe TRBD1 (6 bases). V was shortened by 5 bases and J by 5 bases, with 19 bases between the two germline ends. The CDR3 has 15 amino acids. CDR1 is MNHEY and CDR2 is SVGAGI in the germline V gene. In nucleotides, the CDR3 is TGTGCCAGCAGTACGCAAACAGGGAATTGGGACGAGCAGTACTTC. Translating it yields CASSTQTGNWDEQYF.

V is TRBV6-6 and J is TRBJ1-5; perhaps TRBD1 as D (5 bases). This CDR3 is 15 amino acids long. Germline assignment: CDR1 MNHNY and CDR2 SVGAGI (reference sequence). Trimming removed 2 bases at V and 7 bases at J, with 15 bases between. CDR3 in DNA: TGTGCCAGCAGTTACCCTAAAGGGGTTTACCAGCCCCAGCATTTT. It codes for CASSYPKGVYQPQHF.

The chain couples TRBV28 to TRBJ2-7, with 7 bases lining up with TRBD2. This CDR3 contains 15 residues. The V segment lost 6 bases and the J segment 1 base; nucleotides outside the gene matches: 9. The germline V gene has CDR1 MDHEN and CDR2 SYDVKM. The CDR3, as DNA: TGTGCCAGCAGGCGACTAGCAGACGTGTCCTACGAGCAGTACTTC. This translates into CASRRLADVSYEQYF.

The rearrangement links TRBV2 to TRBJ1-5; tentative D call: TRBD1 (5 bases). The ends were cut back, 7 bases at V and 2 bases at J, with 15 bases in the middle. CDR1 is SNHLY and CDR2 is FYNNEI in the germline V gene. The CDR3 totals 15 residues. The CDR3: CASTLGGDGNQPQHF. In nucleotides, the CDR3 is TGTGCCAGCACACTGGGGGGGGACGGCAATCAGCCCCAGCATTTT.

Of note for this clone: The same CDR3 is also encoded by other DNA sequences in this sample. V and J are TRBV30 and TRBJ1-2, with D maybe TRBD1 (5 bases). This CDR3 has 13 residues. V lost 8 bases and J lost 4, with 17 bases in between. The germline V gene has CDR1 GTSNPN and CDR2 SVGIG (reference sequence). CDR3 nucleotides: TGTGCCGGAAGAGGGACGGGGGGCTATGGCTACACCTTC. Protein: CAGRGTGGYGYTF.

J is TRBJ1-1 and V is TRBV30; D remains ambiguous. Germline loops: CDR1 GTSNPN, CDR2 SVGIG (reference sequence). The CDR3 contains 10 residues. V was trimmed by 8 bases and J by 7 bases, leaving 11 bases between them. This CDR3 is CAGATVEAFF. CDR3 sequence (DNA): TGTGCCGGAGCAACCGTTGAAGCTTTCTTT.

The V gene is TRBV11-3, the J gene TRBJ2-7, with 11 bases identical to TRBD2. The V gene's germline CDR1 is SGHNT and CDR2 YENEEA. The CDR3 loop spans 14 amino acids. Losses at the gene ends were 8 bases for V and 3 bases for J; bases not matched to a gene: 6. CDR3 amino acids: CASSRLAGGYEQYF. The CDR3 DNA is TGTGCCAGCTCCCGTCTAGCGGGGGGCTACGAGCAGTACTTC.

This chain connects TRBV14 to TRBJ1-1, with D unresolved. Trimming stripped 1 base from V and 4 bases from J, with 10 bases between. Germline CDR1 reads SGHDN; CDR2 reads FVKESK. CDR3 size: 14 residues. CDR3 DNA: TGTGCCAGCAGCCAAGTAGGCAGAGGCACTGAAGCTTTCTTT. Translated, it gives CASSQVGRGTEAFF.

V is TRBV6-1 and J is TRBJ2-3; a weak D match, TRBD2 (6 bases). The V end lost 3 bases, the J end lost 2 bases, and 15 bases lay between the germline ends. Germline values: CDR1 MNHNS, CDR2 SASEGT. This CDR3 region has 16 residues. CDR3 coding DNA: TGTGCCAGCAGTGACAGACTGGGGGACTTCACAGATACGCAGTATTTT. Protein sequence: CASSDRLGDFTDTQYF.

The chain joins TRBV7-9 to TRBJ2-1, with 9 bases fitting TRBD2. Germline CDR1 is SEHNR and CDR2 is FQNEAQ (reference sequence). After removal of 5 bases from V and 7 bases from J, the junction contained 15 bases not matched to a gene. The CDR3 runs to 17 residues. In DNA form, the CDR3 reads TGTGCCAGCAGCCTTCACCCATTCTGGCGGGAGGGAAATGAGCAGTTCTTC. Translation gives CASSLHPFWREGNEQFF.

DNA for the CDR3: TGCGCCAGCAGCTACATACAGGAGAACGAGCAGTACTTC. Encoded protein: CASSYIQENEQYF. The chain couples TRBV5-1 to TRBJ2-7; possibly TRBD1 for D (5 bases). The germline CDR1 and CDR2 sequences are SGHRS and YFSETQ. This CDR3 spans 13 amino acids. Between the trimmed V and J ends, which lost 3 bases and 5 bases, there was a span of 12 bases. Full variable domain (missing parts from reference TRBV5-1 and TRBJ2-7): KAGVTQTPRYLIKTRGQQVTLSCSPISGHRSVSWYQQTPGQGLQFLFEYFSETQRNKGNFPGRFSGRQFSNSRSEMNVSTLELGDSALYLCASSYIQENEQYFGPGTRLTVT.